This T cell receptor (beta chain) was captured in a study of T cells in localized non-small cell lung cancer. Study-level results: One tumor region alone was sequenced, and heterogeneity therefore remains possible. Median about 56 top-100 tumor clones were shared with paired adjacent lung. Measurement of T cell clonality placed uninvolved adjacent lung highest, above the level in tumor. The study linked higher blood T cell density to longer overall survival.

The data were produced by immunoSEQ multiplex PCR, yet TCRdb's version contains in-frame clones alone and is incomplete. The table lists some 72,000 clones, around four fifths of them singletons. A word on this clone: The antigen is not known.

Germline V CDR1 and CDR2: SGHTS, YDEGEE. Trimming took 2 bases from V and 3 from J; bases not matched to a gene: 4. The CDR3 length is 14 residues. This TCR derives from a man between 35 and 75 years old with stage I lung adenocarcinoma. Sample: peripheral blood, taken before any cancer treatment. The chain joins TRBV5-8 to TRBJ2-7; 8 nucleotides line up with TRBD2. The CDR3 here is CASSFSGLVYEQYF. DNA for the CDR3: TGTGCCAGCAGCTTTTCGGGACTAGTCTACGAGCAGTACTTC.